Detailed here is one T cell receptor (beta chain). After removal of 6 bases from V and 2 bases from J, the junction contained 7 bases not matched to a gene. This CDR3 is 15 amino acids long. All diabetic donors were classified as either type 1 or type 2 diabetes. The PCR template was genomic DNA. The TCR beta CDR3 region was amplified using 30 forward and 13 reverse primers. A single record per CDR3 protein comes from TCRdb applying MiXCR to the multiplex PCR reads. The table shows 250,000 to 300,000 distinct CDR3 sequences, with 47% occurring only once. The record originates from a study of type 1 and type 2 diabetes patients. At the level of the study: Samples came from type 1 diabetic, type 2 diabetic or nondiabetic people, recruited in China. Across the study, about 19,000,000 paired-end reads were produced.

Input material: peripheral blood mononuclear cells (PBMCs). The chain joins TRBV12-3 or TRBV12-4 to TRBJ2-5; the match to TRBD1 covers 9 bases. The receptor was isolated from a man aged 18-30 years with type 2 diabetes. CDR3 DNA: TGTGCCAGCAGCCAACCAGACAGGGGGCAAGAGACCCAGTACTTC. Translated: CASSQPDRGQETQYF.